This T cell receptor beta chain derives from a study of blood T cells in healthy people across ages. In its sample, this clonotype was seen a few times. Isolation of PBMCs gave at least 7 million cells per sample. Then a second PCR, running roughly 7 to 11 cycles, was carried out with a sample-barcoded 5' primer and a J-beta primer mix. TCRdb recomputed calls from the 5' RACE reads with MiXCR, one row per CDR3 protein. The sample lists approximately 800,000 distinct CDR3 sequences; about 25% were seen once. Per the germline V gene, CDR1 is MNHEY and CDR2 is SVGEGT. The ends lost 6 bases at V and 5 bases at J; junction bases unmatched: 9. The CDR3 is 15 residues long. These data were also reused for a study on T cells of mothers and their children. That source reports: The search for persistent microchimeric T cell clones detected none.

This sequence joins TRBV6-2 or TRBV6-3 and TRBJ2-5, with 10 bases aligning to TRBD1. Source material: blood. This clonotype originated in a boy aged 5-17 years in good health. The CDR3 region is CASRTRDRGWETQYF. In nucleotides, the CDR3 is TGTGCCAGCAGGACGCGGGACAGGGGTTGGGAGACCCAGTACTTC.